The 10 T cell receptor beta chains in this list originate from one sample, sequenced in a study of blood T cell repertoires in COVID-19. Profiling relied on immunoSEQ multiplex PCR, and the TCRdb table lists in-frame clones only, not all of them. Of about 190,000 clones listed, roughly nine tenths are singletons. Sequenced input: peripheral blood. The origin of the receptors is a man aged 35-49 years with acute or convalescent COVID-19.

The chain links TRBV6-5 to TRBJ1-5; perhaps TRBD1 as D (5 bases). The CDR3 spans 15 residues. Trimming stripped 0 bases from V and 6 bases from J, with 12 bases between. Germline V gene lookup returns CDR1 MNHEY and CDR2 SVGAGI. The CDR3 DNA follows: TGTGCCAGCAGTTACTCGTTTGCCGGGGGTCAGCCCCAGCATTTT. Protein: CASSYSFAGGQPQHF.

This clone was seen a single time. The gene calls are TRBV19 and TRBJ1-5; 7 positions match TRBD1. Unmatched junction bases numbered 15, after V lost 7 bases and J lost 3 bases. Looked up from germline, CDR1 is LNHDA and CDR2 is SQIVND (reference sequence). This CDR3 is 17 amino acids long. The CDR3 DNA reads as TGTGCCAGTACTTCAATTCTAAGGGGGCGCGACAATCAGCCCCAGCATTTT. It yields the protein CASTSILRGRDNQPQHF.

The genes are TRBV4-1 and TRBJ2-7; unclear D gene. V gave up 1 base and J gave up 0 bases, with 7 bases separating them. This CDR3 spans 14 amino acids. Germline lookup yields CDR1 MGHRA and CDR2 YSYEKL. CDR3 region: CASSQGPTSYEQYF. As DNA, the CDR3 is TGCGCCAGCAGCCAAGGGCCCACCTCCTACGAGCAGTACTTC.

V and J are TRBV6-1 and TRBJ2-1; 10 nucleotides line up with TRBD2. V lost 2 bases and J lost 4; bases outside the gene matches: 11. Germline lookup yields CDR1 MNHNS and CDR2 SASEGT. The CDR3 has 18 residues. The CDR3 DNA is TGTGCCAGCAGTGAAAGACAGGGAGGACTAGCGGTGTACAATGAGCAGTTCTTC. Its translation: CASSERQGGLAVYNEQFF.

V gene TRBV9 combines with J gene TRBJ1-6, with a possible D match to TRBD1 (6 bases). V was pared by 0 bases and J by 7 bases, with 14 bases between. This CDR3 comprises 16 residues. Germline V gene data show CDR1 as SGDLS and CDR2 as YYNGEE. CDR3 DNA sequence: TGTGCCAGCAGCGTAGCGTCAGGGGCTAGGAATTCACCCCTCCACTTT. Translated, it gives CASSVASGARNSPLHF.

V gene TRBV6-5 combines with J gene TRBJ2-1; D perhaps matches TRBD1 (6 bases). With 6 bases removed from V and 6 bases from J, the gap between germline ends came to 18 bases. CDR3 length equals 15 residues. Germline V gene data show CDR1 as MNHEY and CDR2 as SVGAGI. The DNA of the CDR3 is TGTGCCAGCAGATCCCAGGGGATTTCGGGCAATGAGCAGTTCTTC. This translates into CASRSQGISGNEQFF.

The J gene is TRBJ1-6, the V gene TRBV15, with D possibly matching TRBD1 (5 bases). The CDR3 runs to 15 residues. Germline CDR1 reads LNHNV; CDR2 reads YYDKDF (reference sequence). The V end lost 3 bases, the J end lost 6 bases, and 12 bases lay between the germline ends. The CDR3 spells CATSRARGGNSPLHF. CDR3 coding DNA: TGTGCCACCAGCAGGGCGAGGGGAGGTAATTCACCCCTCCACTTT.

V usage is TRBV30 and J usage is TRBJ2-7, with D tentatively TRBD1 (6 bases). Germline lookup yields CDR1 GTSNPN and CDR2 SVGIG (reference sequence). The CDR3 is 17 amino acids. V shed 3 bases and J shed 9 bases, with 30 bases lying between them. CDR3 region: CAWSAAGTRVYPTAQYF. The CDR3 DNA reads as TGTGCCTGGAGCGCGGCCGGGACACGGGTATATCCAACGGCGCAGTACTTC. The entire variable domain, with the rest obtained from reference TRBV30 and TRBJ2-7, is as follows: SQTIHQWPATLVQPVGSPLSLECTVEGTSNPNLYWYRQAAGRGLQLLFYSVGIGQISSEVPQNLSASRPQDRQFILSSKKLLLSDSGFYLCAWSAAGTRVYPTAQYFGPGTRLTVT.

This rearrangement joins TRBV24-1 to TRBJ2-1, with TRBD2 matching 8 bases. Trimming took 7 bases from V and 6 from J; bases not matched to a gene: 10. Per germline, CDR1 KGHDR and CDR2 SFDVKD. The CDR3 totals 15 residues. As DNA, the CDR3 is TGTGCCACCAGGAGAGCCGGGGGGGCCGTCAATGAGCAGTTCTTC. This translates into CATRRAGGAVNEQFF.

The gene calls are TRBV6-4 and TRBJ2-3; D call uncertain. Germline CDR1 MRHNA, CDR2 SNTAGT. This CDR3 is built from 15 residues. Trimming removed 0 bases from V and 0 bases from J, with 7 bases in between. CDR3 DNA sequence: TGTGCCAGCAGTGACTCGAGCCCTAGCACAGATACGCAGTATTTT. Translating gives CASSDSSPSTDTQYF.